These T cell receptor beta chains were read from a single sample in a study of shared clonotypes between healthy human individuals. Generated by immunoSEQ multiplex PCR, the TCRdb table keeps only in-frame clones and is missing some. The sample includes 2 million to 2.5 million clones, roughly 91% of them seen just once. Material: naive CD8+ T cells from PBMCs. These receptors were collected from a man aged 18 to 30 in good health. Some clones in this sample may be carry-over from other donors' samples. CDR3s include the opening cysteine and the closing phenylalanine or tryptophan. The D gene is left open where the match is weak. Not every row has a clone size; where given, it reads once, few, many or a size class.

d_call	v_call	clone_size	j_call	cdr3_nt	cdr3_aa
NA	TRBV5-1	NA	TRBJ2-5	TGCGCCAGCAGCTTGTACCCCGGGGGCTACCAAGAGACCCAGTACTTC	CASSLYPGGYQETQYF
TRBD2	TRBV27	NA	TRBJ2-7	TGTGCCAGCAGTGCCGGACTAGCTTTGGGGAGCTCCTACGAGCAGTACTTC	CASSAGLALGSSYEQYF
NA	TRBV7-7	once	TRBJ2-3	TGTGCCAGCAGCCCGGGTGTGGGTCGGGCAGATACGCAGTATTTT	CASSPGVGRADTQYF
NA	TRBV20-1	NA	TRBJ2-7	TGCAGTGCTAGAGACACGTACGAGCAGTACTTC	CSARDTYEQYF
NA	TRBV18	NA	TRBJ1-5	TGTGCCAGCTCACCGGGCCCCATGGAGTGGAGCAATCAGCCCCAGCATTTT	CASSPGPMEWSNQPQHF
NA	TRBV28	NA	TRBJ2-1	TGTGCCAGCAGTTTACTCCTTTACAATGAGCAGTTCTTC	CASSLLLYNEQFF
NA	TRBV7-2	NA	TRBJ2-1	TGTGCCAGCAGCCTACTATTGGGGAACAATGAGCAGTTCTTC	CASSLLLGNNEQFF
TRBD2	TRBV11-3	NA	TRBJ2-1	TGTGCCAGCAGCTTAAATAGCGGGTTATACAATGAGCAGTTCTTC	CASSLNSGLYNEQFF
TRBD2	TRBV27	NA	TRBJ2-7	TGTGCCAGCAGTTCTCGGACTAGCGGATACGAGCAGTACTTC	CASSSRTSGYEQYF
NA	TRBV6-1	once	TRBJ1-1	TGTGCCAGCAGGTACCAAGGGACTGAAGCTTTCTTT	CASRYQGTEAFF
NA	TRBV28	NA	TRBJ1-3	TGTGCCAGCAGTTTAAGGCTCGACCGAAACACCATATATTTT	CASSLRLDRNTIYF
NA	TRBV7-9	few	TRBJ1-1	TGTGCCAGCAGACGGGAGAACACTGAAGCTTTCTTT	CASRRENTEAFF
NA	TRBV5-1	once	TRBJ1-1	TGCGCCAGCAGCTGGACAGAAAGCACTGAAGCTTTCTTT	CASSWTESTEAFF
NA	TRBV25-1	NA	TRBJ2-1	TGTGCCAGCAGTGAAATTATAGCGAACTTCTACAATGAGCAGTTCTTC	CASSEIIANFYNEQFF
NA	TRBV30	NA	TRBJ2-7	TGTGCCTGGGCTGGGGGAGACAGGTCCTACGAGCAGTACTTC	CAWAGGDRSYEQYF
NA	TRBV27	NA	TRBJ2-1	TGTGCCAGCAGTTTTAACCGGCAGGACGAGCAGTTCTTC	CASSFNRQDEQFF
NA	TRBV5-4	NA	TRBJ2-7	TGTGCCAGCAGCTTCCCGGGGCAGGTAACATCCTACGAGCAGTACTTC	CASSFPGQVTSYEQYF
TRBD2	TRBV30	NA	TRBJ2-1	TGTGCCTGGAGTGTACACGGGAGGGAGCAGTTCTTC	CAWSVHGREQFF
NA	TRBV5-3	NA	TRBJ1-4	TGTGCCAGAAGCTTGGGTCGGCCTAATGAAAAACTGTTTTTT	CARSLGRPNEKLFF
TRBD2	TRBV7-6	once	TRBJ2-7	TGTGCCAGCAGCCCCGGGACTAGCGGGACCCACGAGCAGTACTTC	CASSPGTSGTHEQYF
TRBD1	TRBV7-8	NA	TRBJ1-6	TGTGCCAGCAGCGTAGACAGGGGCGACAATTCACCCCTCCACTTT	CASSVDRGDNSPLHF
TRBD2	TRBV9	NA	TRBJ2-3	TGTGCCAGCAGCGTAGGGGCCGGGGGGGCGCAGTATTTT	CASSVGAGGAQYF
NA	TRBV5-6	NA	TRBJ2-7	TGTGCCAGCAGCCCCCTACATAGCGGATTTACCTACGAGCAGTACTTC	CASSPLHSGFTYEQYF
NA	TRBV4-3	NA	TRBJ1-1	TGCGCCAGCAGCCAAGAATACGGTCTGAACACTGAAGCTTTCTTT	CASSQEYGLNTEAFF
NA	TRBV27	NA	TRBJ1-2	TGTGCCAGCAGTTTACAAGCTAACTATGGCTACACCTTC	CASSLQANYGYTF
NA	TRBV7-8	NA	TRBJ1-5	TGTGCCAGCAGCTTTTATCACAACCTCAATCAGCCCCAGCATTTT	CASSFYHNLNQPQHF
TRBD1	TRBV29-1	once	TRBJ2-7	TGCAGCGCCCGACAGGGGCTGGTCTACGAGCAGTACTTC	CSARQGLVYEQYF
NA	TRBV7-9	NA	TRBJ1-4	TGTGCCAGCAGCTTGGGTCTAACGTTGGTACAGCCGAATGAAAAACTGTTTTTT	CASSLGLTLVQPNEKLFF
TRBD2	TRBV19	NA	TRBJ2-2	TGTGCCAGTACGGAACTAGCGGGAGGAGGATGGTCCGGGGAGCTGTTTTTT	CASTELAGGGWSGELFF
NA	TRBV6-5	NA	TRBJ2-3	TGTGCCAGCAGTTACTTCAGCACAGATACGCAGTATTTT	CASSYFSTDTQYF
TRBD2	TRBV27	NA	TRBJ2-7	TGTGCCAGCAGTTTAACTAAGTCTAGCGGGAGAGGTGAGCAGTACTTC	CASSLTKSSGRGEQYF
NA	TRBV21-1	NA	TRBJ1-1	TGTGCCAGCAGCAACGTTCTGGGGGACTCCATGAACACTGAAGCTTTCTTT	CASSNVLGDSMNTEAFF
TRBD1	TRBV5-1	NA	TRBJ2-7	TGCGCCAGCAGCATGGGACAGGCCTACGAGCAGTACTTC	CASSMGQAYEQYF
NA	TRBV7-9	NA	TRBJ2-7	TGTGCCAGCAGCCCCACACGAGTCGGCGAGCAGTACTTC	CASSPTRVGEQYF
NA	TRBV5-6	once	TRBJ1-2	TGTGCCAGCAGCTTGGCAGGGGCCTCTGCTAACTATGGCTACACCTTC	CASSLAGASANYGYTF
TRBD1	TRBV27	once	TRBJ2-2	TGTGCCAGCAGTTTATACCGGTGGACAGGATCGAACACCGGGGAGCTGTTTTTT	CASSLYRWTGSNTGELFF
NA	TRBV5-5	once	TRBJ2-5	TGTGCCAGCAGCCCTCGACAGTCCGCCAACCAAGAGACCCAGTACTTC	CASSPRQSANQETQYF
NA	TRBV2	NA	TRBJ2-7	TGTGCCAGCAGTGAAGGAGGACACACCTCCTACGAGCAGTACTTC	CASSEGGHTSYEQYF
TRBD2	TRBV25-1	NA	TRBJ2-3	TGTGCCAGCAGTGAGGGACTAGTTTTAGATACGCAGTATTTT	CASSEGLVLDTQYF
TRBD1	TRBV7-6	NA	TRBJ1-4	TGTGCCAGCGAATCACCGGGGGGACAGCCAAATGCAACTAATGAAAAACTGTTTTTT	CASESPGGQPNATNEKLFF
TRBD2	TRBV27	NA	TRBJ2-2	TGTGCCAGCAGTACCTCGGGAGGCGGGGAGCTGTTTTTT	CASSTSGGGELFF
NA	TRBV7-2	few	TRBJ1-1	TGTGCCAGCAGCCTACACAGGAGAATGAACACTGAAGCTTTCTTT	CASSLHRRMNTEAFF
NA	TRBV7-3	NA	TRBJ2-6	TGTGCCAGCAGCTTATTACGCCGCGGATCTGGGGCCAACGTCCTGACTTTC	CASSLLRRGSGANVLTF
TRBD2	TRBV7-3	NA	TRBJ2-3	TGTGCCAGCAGCTTAGGTGGGAGGGCCCCAGATACGCAGTATTTT	CASSLGGRAPDTQYF
TRBD2	TRBV9	once	TRBJ2-1	TGTGCCAGCAGTCCTAGCGGGAGACCCTCCTACAATGAGCAGTTCTTC	CASSPSGRPSYNEQFF
NA	TRBV5-8	NA	TRBJ2-5	TGTGCCAGCAGCTTGGGGCGGGAAGGGTCGCAAGAGACCCAGTACTTC	CASSLGREGSQETQYF
NA	TRBV27	NA	TRBJ1-1	TGTGCCAGCAAAACGGGGCGGACGGGCACTGAAGCTTTCTTT	CASKTGRTGTEAFF
NA	TRBV27	NA	TRBJ2-3	TGTGCCAGCAGTTGGGAGGAGGGCATGACGCAGTATTTT	CASSWEEGMTQYF